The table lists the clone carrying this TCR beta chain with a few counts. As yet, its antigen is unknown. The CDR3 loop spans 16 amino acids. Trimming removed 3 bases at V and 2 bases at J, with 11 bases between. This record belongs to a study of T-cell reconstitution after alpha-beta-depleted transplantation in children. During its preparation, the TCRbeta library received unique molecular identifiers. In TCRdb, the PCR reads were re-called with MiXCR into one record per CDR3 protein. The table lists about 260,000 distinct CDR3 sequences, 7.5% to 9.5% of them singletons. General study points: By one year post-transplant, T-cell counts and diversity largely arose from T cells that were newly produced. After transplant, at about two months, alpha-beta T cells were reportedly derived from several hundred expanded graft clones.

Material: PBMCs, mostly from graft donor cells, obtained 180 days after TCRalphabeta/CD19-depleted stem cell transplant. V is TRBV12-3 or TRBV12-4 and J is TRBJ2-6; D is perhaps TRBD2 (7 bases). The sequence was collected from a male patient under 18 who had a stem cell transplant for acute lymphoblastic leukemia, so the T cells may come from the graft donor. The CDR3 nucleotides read TGTGCCAGCAGTTTCGGCGGGGGCGCTGGGGCCAACGTCCTGACTTTC. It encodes CASSFGGGAGANVLTF.